These 5 T cell receptor beta chains were sequenced from one sample in a study of shared clonotypes between healthy human individuals. The table came from immunoSEQ multiplex PCR; TCRdb's copy has only in-frame clones and leaves some out. The sample records around 690,000 clones, less than 95% being singletons. The source material was memory CD8+ T cells from PBMCs. This sample's subset: CD45RO+ cells pooled with CCR7-negative TemRA cells. These receptors were collected from a man younger than 35 in good health. Some clones in this sample may be carry-over from other donors' samples.

The gene calls are TRBV28 and TRBJ2-7, with 10 bases aligning to TRBD2. This CDR3 comprises 14 residues. The V gene end was trimmed by 4 bases and the J gene end by 7 bases; junction bases not matched to a gene: 7. CDR1 is MDHEN, CDR2 SYDVKM, per germline. The CDR3 DNA follows: TGTGCCAGCAGTTCCCTAGCGGGGGCACGGGAGCAGTACTTC. This gives the protein CASSSLAGAREQYF.

This clone showed up just once. The chain carries TRBV7-6 and TRBJ2-1; 12 nucleotides line up with TRBD2. V dropped 1 base and J dropped 4; count of bases not matched to a gene: 8. The CDR3 sequence is 18 residues long. The V gene's germline CDR1 is SGHVS and CDR2 FNYEAQ. The CDR3 protein is CASSLGLAGDLGYNEQFF. The CDR3 DNA reads as TGTGCCAGCAGCTTAGGACTAGCGGGAGATCTGGGGTACAATGAGCAGTTCTTC.

The V gene is TRBV2, the J gene TRBJ2-7; a possible D gene is TRBD1 (6 bases). CDR1 and CDR2 (germline): SNHLY, FYNNEI. With 7 bases removed from V and 6 bases from J, the gap between germline ends came to 19 bases. CDR3 length equals 14 residues. CDR3 in DNA: TGTGCCAGCAATACAGGGTCTGGCCTTTTCGAGCAGTACTTC. As protein: CASNTGSGLFEQYF.

Comment on this clone: This same CDR3 is encoded by further DNA sequences in the sample. The CDR3 nucleotides read TGTGCCAGCAGCTTAGGGGGGCGCACAGATACGCAGTATTTT. Translated, it gives CASSLGGRTDTQYF. V and J are TRBV13 and TRBJ2-3, with D perhaps matching TRBD1 (5 bases). Trimming removed 0 bases from V and 1 base from J, with 5 bases in between. Germline CDR1 and CDR2: PRHDT and FYEKMQ (reference sequence). There are 14 residues in the CDR3.

Comment on this clone: One end of the junction does not line up with germline, which may come from a read error. DNA for the CDR3: TGTGCCAGCAGCCGGGACACGATCTACAAGCAGTACTTC. It encodes CASSRDTIYKQYF. The rearrangement joins TRBV7-9 to TRBJ2-7; D is perhaps TRBD1 (6 bases). This CDR3 region has 13 residues. The germline V gene encodes CDR1 SEHNR and CDR2 FQNEAQ (reference sequence). The full variable domain, in which reference TRBV7-9 and TRBJ2-7 provide the parts outside the CDR3, is DTGVSQNPRHKITKRGQNVTFRCDPISEHNRLYWYRQTLGQGPEFLTYFQNEAQLEKSRLLSDRFSAERPKGSFSTLEIQRTEQGDSAMYLCASSRDTIYKQYFGPGTRLTVT.